One sample yielded the 16 T cell receptor beta chains listed below, sequenced in a study of shared clonotypes between healthy human individuals. Using immunoSEQ multiplex PCR, the repertoire was profiled, and TCRdb retains in-frame clones only, with some absent. The sample comprises 1.4 million to 1.5 million clones, 95% to 97% of which are singletons, and approximately 1% rests with the top ten. Sequencing was carried out using naive CD4+ T cells sorted from blood. Subset reported: CD45RA+ positively selected. All receptors derive from a man aged 25-45 years in good health.

This clone was counted once. The chain carries TRBV28 and TRBJ1-2; unclear D gene. The germline V and J ends were trimmed by 3 bases and 0 bases, with 11 bases remaining between them. Germline CDR1 reads MDHEN; CDR2 reads SYDVKM. The CDR3 sequence is 15 residues long. The CDR3 spells CASSLSASPNYGYTF. The CDR3 bases are TGTGCCAGCAGTTTGTCGGCAAGCCCTAACTATGGCTACACCTTC.

CDR3 protein: CASSLDGSQGRGSQFF. The CDR3 DNA follows: TGCGCCAGCAGCCTAGACGGATCGCAGGGTCGGGGGTCGCAGTTCTTC. The chain couples TRBV5-1 to TRBJ2-1; weak D call: TRBD2 (6 bases). V was shortened by 4 bases and J by 12 bases, with 26 bases between the two germline ends. The CDR3 has 16 amino acids. Germline V lookup: CDR1 SGHRS, CDR2 YFSETQ.

The chain recombines TRBV29-1 with TRBJ2-7; 11 bases fit TRBD1. This CDR3 has 13 amino acids. Germline CDR1 reads SQVTM; CDR2 reads ANQGSEA. With V trimmed by 5 bases and J by 7 bases, 7 bases remained unmatched. In DNA form, the CDR3 reads TGCAGCGTTCGGACAGGGGGCCAAAAGGAGCAGTACTTC. This sequence encodes CSVRTGGQKEQYF.

The chain employs TRBV18 and TRBJ2-7, with no clear D. Germline V gives CDR1 KGHSH, CDR2 LQKENI. The CDR3 contains 17 residues. The V and J ends lost 0 bases and 4 bases respectively, with 19 bases between them. Here the CDR3 DNA reads TGTGCCAGCTCACCACCGATCAAGGATCCAAATTGGTACGAGCAGTACTTC. Translated: CASSPPIKDPNWYEQYF. The full variable domain, its missing parts supplied by reference TRBV18 and TRBJ2-7, is NAGVMQNPRHLVRRRGQEARLRCSPMKGHSHVYWYRQLPEEGLKFMVYLQKENIIDESGMPKERFSAEFPKEGPSILRIQQVVRGDSAAYFCASSPPIKDPNWYEQYFGPGTRLTVT.

The chain combines TRBV5-1 with TRBJ2-1; 8 positions agree with TRBD1. Germline CDR1 SGHRS, CDR2 YFSETQ. The length of the CDR3 is 16 residues. V shed 0 bases and J 3 bases; nucleotides not matched to a gene: 5. The CDR3 nucleotides read TGCGCCAGCAGCTTGGTCGGAGGACAGGGCTACAATGAGCAGTTCTTC. Its protein is CASSLVGGQGYNEQFF.

This chain's CDR3 is CASSLPGLLGEQYF. For the CDR3, the DNA is TGTGCCAGCAGCCTCCCGGGACTCTTGGGAGAGCAGTACTTC. This chain connects TRBV5-6 to TRBJ2-7; D is perhaps TRBD2 (6 bases). The V end was cut by 4 bases, the J end by 7 bases, with 18 bases between. The CDR3 sequence is 14 residues long. The germline CDR1 and CDR2 sequences are SGHDT and YYEEEE.

The gene calls are TRBV5-1 and TRBJ2-3; D assignment may be TRBD1 or TRBD2 (6 bases each). The CDR3 is 16 residues long. CDR1 is SGHRS and CDR2 is YFSETQ in the germline V gene. Trimming removed 4 bases from V and 2 bases from J, with 17 bases in between. The CDR3 nucleotides read TGCGCCAGCAGCCCAAGGGAGGACAGTTCCACAGATACGCAGTATTTT. This codes for CASSPREDSSTDTQYF.

V is TRBV28 and J is TRBJ2-7; 9 nucleotides match TRBD2. The ends lost 7 bases at V and 0 bases at J; junction bases unmatched: 7. Germline V gene data show CDR1 as MDHEN and CDR2 as SYDVKM. The CDR3 runs 15 residues. The CDR3 sequence is CASIAGALASYEQYF. The CDR3 DNA reads as TGTGCCAGCATAGCGGGAGCCCTGGCCTCCTACGAGCAGTACTTC.

V usage is TRBV5-4 and J usage is TRBJ2-7, with TRBD2 as a possible D gene (6 bases). Per germline, CDR1 SGHNT and CDR2 YYREEE (reference sequence). The CDR3 consists of 14 residues. The germline V and J ends were trimmed by 1 base and 5 bases, with 13 bases remaining between them. CDR3 protein: CASSLPGVMNEQYF. CDR3 nucleotide sequence: TGTGCCAGCAGCTTGCCGGGAGTAATGAACGAGCAGTACTTC.

CDR3 coding DNA: TGTGCCAGCAGTGAAGGCGGATTCTCGTACGAGCAGTACTTC. Protein product: CASSEGGFSYEQYF. This chain connects TRBV6-1 to TRBJ2-7, with D unresolved. V lost 1 base, J lost 4 bases, and 11 bases lay in between. CDR1 is MNHNS, CDR2 SASEGT, per germline. The CDR3 is 14 amino acids.

This rearrangement joins TRBV15 to TRBJ2-7, with 8 bases fitting TRBD2. The trim removed 3 bases at V and 0 bases at J, leaving 7 bases unmatched. The germline V gene has CDR1 LNHNV and CDR2 YYDKDF (reference sequence). This CDR3 is built from 16 residues. The CDR3 coding sequence is TGTGCCACCAGCAGTCACGGGAGGGGCACCTCCTACGAGCAGTACTTC. This gives the protein CATSSHGRGTSYEQYF. The whole variable domain, filled in from reference TRBV15 and TRBJ2-7, reads DAMVIQNPRYQVTQFGKPVTLSCSQTLNHNVMYWYQQKSSQAPKLLFHYYDKDFNNEADTPDNFQSRRPNTSFCFLDIRSPGLGDTAMYLCATSSHGRGTSYEQYFGPGTRLTVT.

The chain couples TRBV7-3 to TRBJ2-3; tentatively, D is TRBD1 (5 bases). The CDR3 length is 17 residues. Germline CDR1 and CDR2: SGHTA and FQGTGA. V was trimmed by 1 base and J by 0 bases, leaving 14 bases between them. The CDR3 spells CASSLRGWAPSTDTQYF. The CDR3 DNA reads as TGTGCCAGCAGCTTAAGGGGCTGGGCCCCTAGCACAGATACGCAGTATTTT.

The chain uses TRBV5-6 and TRBJ2-5, with D possibly matching TRBD1 (5 bases). From germline, CDR1 is SGHDT and CDR2 YYEEEE. The V gene lost 4 bases and the J gene lost 2 bases, with 9 bases spanning the gap. CDR3 length: 13 residues. CDR3 DNA sequence: TGTGCCAGCAGCCCGCGACAGCAAGAGACCCAGTACTTC. As protein: CASSPRQQETQYF.

Concerning this clone: Other nucleotide sequences in the sample specify the same CDR3. The chain employs TRBV5-1 and TRBJ2-3; D might be TRBD2 (6 bases). Germline lookup yields CDR1 SGHRS and CDR2 YFSETQ. Trimming shortened V by 5 bases and J by 0 bases, and 10 bases separated the two germline ends. The CDR3 runs 14 residues. CDR3 region: CASSPGESTDTQYF. CDR3 nucleotide sequence: TGCGCCAGCAGTCCGGGAGAGAGCACAGATACGCAGTATTTT.

The rearrangement uses TRBV28 and TRBJ2-1; 10 nucleotides match TRBD2. The ends lost 6 bases at V and 3 bases at J; junction bases unmatched: 5. Germline-derived CDR1 and CDR2 are MDHEN and SYDVKM. The CDR3 length is 15 residues. In nucleotides, the CDR3 is TGTGCCAGCAGGACTCTAGCGGGAGACTACAATGAGCAGTTCTTC. Translation gives CASRTLAGDYNEQFF.

The V call is TRBV2, the J call TRBJ2-7, with a weak D call TRBD1 (5 bases). The length of the CDR3 is 12 residues. V lost 4 bases to trimming and J lost 3 bases, with 7 bases between them. The germline V gene has CDR1 SNHLY and CDR2 FYNNEI. The chain's CDR3 is CASSGQNYEQYF. Written as DNA, the CDR3 is TGTGCCAGCAGTGGACAGAACTACGAGCAGTACTTC. Full variable domain (rest looked up from reference TRBV2 and TRBJ2-7): EPEVTQTPSHQVTQMGQEVILRCVPISNHLYFYWYRQILGQKVEFLVSFYNNEISEKSEIFDDQFSVERPDGSNFTLKIRSTKLEDSAMYFCASSGQNYEQYFGPGTRLTVT.